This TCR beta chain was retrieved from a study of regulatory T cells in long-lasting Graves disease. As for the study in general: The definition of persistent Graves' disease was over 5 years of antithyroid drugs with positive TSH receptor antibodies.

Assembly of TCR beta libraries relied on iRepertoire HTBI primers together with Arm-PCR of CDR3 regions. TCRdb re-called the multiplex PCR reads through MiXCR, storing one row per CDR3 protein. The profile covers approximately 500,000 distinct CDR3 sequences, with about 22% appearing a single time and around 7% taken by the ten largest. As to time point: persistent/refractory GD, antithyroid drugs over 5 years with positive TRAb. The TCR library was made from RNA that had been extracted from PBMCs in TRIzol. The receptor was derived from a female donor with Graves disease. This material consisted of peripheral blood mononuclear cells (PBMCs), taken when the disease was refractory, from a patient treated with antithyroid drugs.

CDR3 nucleotide sequence: TGTGCCAGCAGTTACTCTAGGGGTCCAGTTGGAAACACCATATATTTT. It is translated as CASSYSRGPVGNTIYF. The chain has TRBV6-9 and TRBJ1-3; D is perhaps TRBD1 (5 bases). Germline V gene sequence: CDR1 MNHGY, CDR2 SVAAGI. V was clipped by 3 bases and J by 3 bases, with 15 bases between them. This CDR3 region has 16 residues.